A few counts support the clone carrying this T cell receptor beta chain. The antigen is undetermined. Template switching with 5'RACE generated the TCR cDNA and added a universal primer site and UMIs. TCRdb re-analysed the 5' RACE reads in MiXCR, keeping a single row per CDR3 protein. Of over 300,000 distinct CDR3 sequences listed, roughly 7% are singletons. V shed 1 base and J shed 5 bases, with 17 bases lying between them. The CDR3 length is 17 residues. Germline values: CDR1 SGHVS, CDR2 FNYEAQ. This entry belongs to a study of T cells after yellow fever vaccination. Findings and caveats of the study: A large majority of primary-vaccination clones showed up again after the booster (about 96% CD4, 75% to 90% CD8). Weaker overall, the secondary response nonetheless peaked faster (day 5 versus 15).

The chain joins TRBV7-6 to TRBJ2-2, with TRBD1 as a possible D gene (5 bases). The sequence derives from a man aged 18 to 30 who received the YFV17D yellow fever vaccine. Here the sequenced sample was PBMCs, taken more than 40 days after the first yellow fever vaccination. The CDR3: CASSLERSTVETGELFF. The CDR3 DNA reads TGTGCCAGCAGCTTAGAGAGATCGACAGTAGAAACCGGGGAGCTGTTTTTT.